The 21 T cell receptor beta chains presented below share a single source sample, sequenced in a study of spatial heterogeneity in lung cancer. Time point of the sample: blood at routine non-recurrence follow-up after resection. Each CDR3 protein is one row after TCRdb ran MiXCR on the 5' RACE reads. The repertoire includes about 94,000 distinct CDR3 sequences, 15% to 20% of them detected once, and 21% sits in the top ten. The sample in question was PBMCs, obtained at follow-up. The receptors originated from a male donor with early-stage non-small cell lung cancer.

This clonotype occurred a few times. The V and J genes are TRBV4-1 and TRBJ1-1; D is unresolved. This CDR3 region has 14 residues. The ends were cut back, 4 bases at V and 0 bases at J, with 9 bases in the middle. Per germline, CDR1 MGHRA and CDR2 YSYEKL. The CDR3 region is CASSRAILNTEAFF. The DNA for the CDR3 is TGCGCCAGCAGCCGGGCGATTCTGAACACTGAAGCTTTCTTT.

The rearrangement links TRBV6-5 to TRBJ2-1; D gene ambiguous. Trimming removed 5 bases from V and 6 bases from J, with 14 bases in between. Germline CDR1 reads MNHEY; CDR2 reads SVGAGI. This CDR3 has 14 amino acids. The CDR3 reads CASSSSLSPNEQFF. CDR3 sequence (DNA): TGTGCCAGCAGTAGTTCCCTATCACCCAATGAGCAGTTCTTC.

This chain links TRBV6-6 with TRBJ2-5; D could derive from TRBD1 or TRBD2 (5 bases each). The CDR3 runs to 13 residues. Trimming stripped 8 bases from V and 5 bases from J, with 15 bases between. Germline loops: CDR1 MNHNY, CDR2 SVGAGI (reference sequence). CDR3 amino acids: CASLDGEGETQYF. DNA for the CDR3: TGTGCCAGCTTGGACGGAGAGGGGGAGACCCAGTACTTC.

This clonotype has only a few counts. The chain couples TRBV9 to TRBJ2-5, with TRBD2 matching 7 bases. The CDR3 loop spans 14 amino acids. The germline V gene encodes CDR1 SGDLS and CDR2 YYNGEE. The V segment lost 3 bases and the J segment 3 bases; nucleotides outside the gene matches: 5. This CDR3 is CASSAGTNKETQYF. CDR3 in DNA: TGTGCCAGCAGCGCCGGGACTAACAAAGAGACCCAGTACTTC.

The rearrangement uses TRBV12-3 or TRBV12-4 and TRBJ2-5; 7 bases are shared with TRBD2. J gave up 4 bases and V 5 bases, and 7 bases lay outside the gene matches. CDR3 length: 14 residues. CDR3 coding DNA: TGTGCCAGCAGTCTCGGGGGGATGGTAGAGACCCAGTACTTC. Protein: CASSLGGMVETQYF.

This clonotype was seen ten or more times. V usage is TRBV20-1 and J usage is TRBJ1-5; 11 bases fit TRBD1. The J segment lost 6 bases and the V segment lost 3 bases, leaving 10 bases of the junction unmatched. The CDR3 is made up of 16 amino acids. CDR1 and CDR2 (germline): DFQATT, SNEGSKA (reference sequence). CDR3 DNA sequence: TGCAGTGCTAGCCCTCCTGGACAGGGGGCGCGTCAGCCCCAGCATTTT. Translated, it gives CSASPPGQGARQPQHF.

This clonotype was seen only a few times. The J gene is TRBJ1-1, the V gene TRBV30; TRBD1 matches at 8 bases. Unmatched junction bases numbered 6, after V lost 6 bases and J lost 0 bases. There are 14 residues in the CDR3. Germline lookup yields CDR1 GTSNPN and CDR2 SVGIG (reference sequence). For the CDR3, the DNA is TGTGCCTGTAAAACAGGGGGGATGAACACTGAAGCTTTCTTT. Translated: CACKTGGMNTEAFF.

The rearrangement uses TRBV10-2 and TRBJ1-2; TRBD1 might be the D (6 bases). The CDR3 consists of 15 residues. Trimming pared 6 bases from V and 1 base from J, leaving 15 bases between. Germline V gene data show CDR1 as WSHSY and CDR2 as SAAADI. DNA of the CDR3: TGCGCCAGCAGGCAACAGGGAACTGATAACTATGGCTACACCTTC. Protein: CASRQQGTDNYGYTF.

This clonotype was seen only a few times. This chain uses TRBV2 with TRBJ2-3, with D uncertain. V was pared by 6 bases and J by 2 bases, with 6 bases between. This CDR3 contains 12 residues. Germline lookup yields CDR1 SNHLY and CDR2 FYNNEI. The CDR3: CASRRYTDTQYF. DNA of the CDR3: TGTGCCAGCAGGAGGTACACAGATACGCAGTATTTT.

Many counts were recorded for this clonotype. J is TRBJ2-7 and V is TRBV6-5; 9 positions match TRBD1. The V and J ends lost 3 bases and 4 bases, in that order; junction bases with no gene match: 7. CDR1 MNHEY and CDR2 SVGAGI come from the germline V gene. This CDR3 contains 15 residues. Written as DNA, the CDR3 is TGTGCCAGCAGTTATTCCGGGACAGGGTCGTACGAGCAGTACTTC. It codes for CASSYSGTGSYEQYF.

This clonotype was seen a few times. The chain recombines TRBV12-3 or TRBV12-4 with TRBJ1-3, with 7 positions matching TRBD1. V lost 6 bases and J lost 2; bases outside the gene matches: 10. The CDR3 extends over 16 amino acids. This CDR3 is CASSRRVDRAGNTIYF. Here the CDR3 DNA reads TGTGCCAGCAGCCGAAGGGTCGACAGGGCTGGAAACACCATATATTTT.

In its sample, this clonotype was seen a few times. The chain has TRBV4-2 and TRBJ2-7; a weak D match, TRBD1 (5 bases). The germline V and J ends were trimmed by 5 bases and 2 bases, with 10 bases remaining between them. CDR3 length equals 13 residues. Germline assignment: CDR1 LGHNA and CDR2 YNFKEQ. CDR3 sequence (DNA): TGTGCCAGCAGCGTGGGGCCGACCTACGAGCAGTACTTC. Protein product: CASSVGPTYEQYF.

This clonotype was observed a handful of times. The chain uses TRBV4-2 and TRBJ2-1; D may be TRBD2 (6 bases). Per the germline V gene, CDR1 is LGHNA and CDR2 is YNFKEQ. This CDR3 region has 15 residues. The ends were cut back, 4 bases at V and 5 bases at J, with 15 bases in the middle. CDR3 amino acids: CASSPRGSGNNEQFF. CDR3 nucleotide sequence: TGTGCCAGCAGCCCCCGGGGTAGCGGTAACAATGAGCAGTTCTTC.

The chain is built from TRBV7-2 and TRBJ1-1; 7 nucleotides align to TRBD1. V was clipped by 2 bases and J by 1 base; unmatched bases: 7. Germline V gives CDR1 SGHTA, CDR2 FQGNSA. The CDR3 is 16 amino acids. The CDR3 here is CASSLSIRTGNTEAFF. Written as DNA, the CDR3 is TGTGCCAGCAGCTTATCTATCCGGACAGGGAACACTGAAGCTTTCTTT.

This clonotype has a handful of counts. This chain connects TRBV20-1 to TRBJ2-1; the D gene could be TRBD1 or TRBD2 (6 bases each). The V and J ends lost 5 bases and 6 bases respectively, with 14 bases between them. This CDR3 is built from 13 residues. Per the germline V gene, CDR1 is DFQATT and CDR2 is SNEGSKA (reference sequence). The CDR3 sequence: CSAADRRANEQFF. For the CDR3, the DNA is TGCAGTGCTGCAGACAGGAGGGCCAATGAGCAGTTCTTC.

With respect to this clonotype: This clone may be a read error of a much larger clone one base away. This chain joins TRBV2 and TRBJ2-3, with 7 bases aligning to TRBD1. The germline CDR1 and CDR2 sequences are SNHLY and FYNNEI. Trimming cost V 6 bases and J 3 bases; bases outside gene matches: 6. The CDR3 extends over 14 amino acids. The CDR3, as DNA: TGTGCCAGCAGCCGGGACAGTGGGACAGATACGCAGTATTTT. It codes for CASSRDSGTDTQYF.

The chain is built from TRBV27 and TRBJ1-2; weak D call: TRBD1 (5 bases). This CDR3 has 14 residues. V gave up 2 bases and J gave up 8 bases, with 15 bases separating them. Germline V gene lookup returns CDR1 MNHEY and CDR2 SMNVEV (reference sequence). The CDR3 here is CASSLQGGGGGYTF. CDR3 DNA sequence: TGTGCCAGCAGTTTACAGGGAGGCGGGGGAGGCTACACCTTC.

The chain joins TRBV20-1 to TRBJ1-6, with D tentatively TRBD1 (5 bases). V dropped 7 bases and J dropped 6 bases, with 13 bases sitting between them. The CDR3 runs to 13 residues. The V gene's germline CDR1 is DFQATT and CDR2 SNEGSKA (reference sequence). CDR3 bases: TGCAGTGTCTCGACAGCGCTTAATTCACCCCTCCACTTT. It encodes CSVSTALNSPLHF.

The V and J genes are TRBV5-6 and TRBJ1-1; D might be TRBD1 (5 bases). With 4 bases removed from V and 7 bases from J, the gap between germline ends came to 8 bases. The CDR3 extends over 11 amino acids. Per germline, CDR1 SGHDT and CDR2 YYEEEE. CDR3 nucleotide sequence: TGTGCCAGCAGCCGGGGGTTTGAAGCTTTCTTT. Translated, it gives CASSRGFEAFF.

This clonotype was seen a handful of times. This CDR3 is CASSRTTSTDTQYF. As DNA, the CDR3 is TGTGCCAGCAGTCGGACTACTAGCACAGATACGCAGTATTTT. The rearrangement uses TRBV6-5 and TRBJ2-3; D is possibly TRBD2 (6 bases). V was shortened by 5 bases and J by 0 bases, with 9 bases between the two germline ends. The CDR3 consists of 14 residues. The germline V gene has CDR1 MNHEY and CDR2 SVGAGI.

This chain connects TRBV12-5 to TRBJ1-4, with D uncertain. The CDR3 contains 14 residues. Germline CDR1 LGHNT, CDR2 FRNRAP. V lost 6 bases to trimming and J lost 4 bases, with 12 bases between them. CDR3 DNA sequence: TGTGCTAGTGGCCCCGGGAGCCTTAATGAAAAACTGTTTTTT. As protein: CASGPGSLNEKLFF. Drawing the rest from reference TRBV12-5 and TRBJ1-4, the complete variable domain is DARVTQTPRHKVTEMGQEVTMRCQPILGHNTVFWYRQTMMQGLELLAYFRNRAPLDDSGMPKDRFSAEMPDATLATLKIQPSEPRDSAVYFCASGPGSLNEKLFFGSGTQLSVL.